These 28 T cell receptor beta chains came from one sample sequenced in a study of blood T cell repertoires in COVID-19. Here immunoSEQ multiplex PCR was the method, and the copy in TCRdb shows in-frame clones only, minus some. The repertoire holds some 160,000 clones, with 85% to 90% as singletons. Material: peripheral blood. The receptors were gathered from an elderly woman with COVID-19, enrolled during active disease.

The genes are TRBV18 and TRBJ2-2; tentatively, D is TRBD2 (6 bases). Germline V gene lookup returns CDR1 KGHSH and CDR2 LQKENI. The V gene lost 3 bases and the J gene lost 7 bases, with 9 bases spanning the gap. This CDR3 comprises 13 residues. In nucleotides, the CDR3 is TGTGCCAGCTCACCTCAGGGAGGCGGGGAGCTGTTTTTT. Amino acids: CASSPQGGGELFF. Variable domain in full (rest from reference TRBV18 and TRBJ2-2): NAGVMQNPRHLVRRRGQEARLRCSPMKGHSHVYWYRQLPEEGLKFMVYLQKENIIDESGMPKERFSAEFPKEGPSILRIQQVVRGDSAAYFCASSPQGGGELFFGEGSRLTVL.

This clone was observed a handful of times. The genes are TRBV15 and TRBJ2-5; D remains unclear. The germline CDR1 and CDR2 sequences are LNHNV and YYDKDF (reference sequence). This CDR3 comprises 14 residues. V dropped 4 bases and J dropped 1 base, with 10 bases sitting between them. This CDR3 reads CATSKTDPQETQYF. CDR3 sequence (DNA): TGTGCCACCAGCAAAACAGATCCCCAAGAGACCCAGTACTTC.

This chain joins TRBV5-1 and TRBJ1-4; D is unclear. Germline lookup yields CDR1 SGHRS and CDR2 YFSETQ. V was shortened by 0 bases and J by 5 bases, with 11 bases between the two germline ends. The CDR3 has 15 residues. CDR3 in amino acids: CASSLVGGGNEKLFF. CDR3 in DNA: TGCGCCAGCAGCTTGGTCGGTGGAGGGAATGAAAAACTGTTTTTT.

The CDR3 DNA reads TGCGCCAGCAGCCAATTTAGCGGGAGCACAGATACGCAGTATTTT. Translation: CASSQFSGSTDTQYF. V usage is TRBV4-3 and J usage is TRBJ2-3, with 7 nucleotides matching TRBD2. The junction had 2 bases not matched to a gene; V was cut back by 2 bases and J by 0 bases. Germline CDR1 is LGHNA and CDR2 is YSLEER. The CDR3 sequence is 15 residues long.

On this clone itself: In the same sample, other DNA sequences code for this CDR3. The chain recombines TRBV19 with TRBJ2-7; 8 positions match TRBD1. With V trimmed by 3 bases and J by 0 bases, 4 bases remained unmatched. This CDR3 has 15 amino acids. Germline CDR1 reads LNHDA; CDR2 reads SQIVND (reference sequence). The CDR3 DNA sequence: TGTGCCAGTAGTATCGGCAGGGGGCTCTCCTACGAGCAGTACTTC. Its protein is CASSIGRGLSYEQYF.

The chain links TRBV24-1 to TRBJ2-5; D is possibly TRBD2 (5 bases). From germline, CDR1 is KGHDR and CDR2 SFDVKD. V lost 5 bases, J lost 5 bases, and 17 bases lay in between. The CDR3 extends over 15 amino acids. The chain's CDR3 is CATSAVGVSSETQYF. The DNA for the CDR3 is TGTGCCACCAGTGCAGTCGGGGTCTCGTCCGAGACCCAGTACTTC.

The chain uses TRBV21-1 and TRBJ2-2; the table's D call TRBD2 went unverified against the DNA. TRBV21-1 is reported as a pseudogene. This CDR3 spans 10 amino acids. The CDR3 loop reads CASRVPELFF. CDR3 DNA sequence: TGTGCCAGCCGAGTACCGGAGCTGTTTTTT.

For the CDR3, the DNA is TGCGCCAGCAGTCACGTCAGACAGGAAGTTACGGGTGAGCAGTACTTC. Its protein is CASSHVRQEVTGEQYF. This chain uses TRBV23-1 with TRBJ2-7, with a tentative D call TRBD1 (6 bases). TRBV23-1 is flagged as an ORF with uncertain function. V gave up 3 bases and J gave up 7 bases, with 22 bases separating them. The length of the CDR3 is 16 residues.

V usage is TRBV10-3 and J usage is TRBJ1-4, with D possibly matching TRBD1 (6 bases). The germline V gene has CDR1 ENHRY and CDR2 SYGVKD. Trimming took 5 bases from V and 0 from J, leaving 25 bases between them. This CDR3 is built from 20 residues. For the CDR3, the DNA is TGTGCCATCAGTCCCACCGTTCAGGGGAAATCATCTGCAACTAATGAAAAACTGTTTTTT. Its translation is CAISPTVQGKSSATNEKLFF.

The chain recombines TRBV4-3 with TRBJ2-1; 7 nucleotides line up with TRBD1. The germline gives CDR1 LGHNA, CDR2 YSLEER. This CDR3 spans 16 amino acids. Trimming took 1 base from V and 5 from J; bases not matched to a gene: 8. The CDR3 protein is CASSQGGYRGHNEQFF. The CDR3 DNA sequence: TGCGCCAGCAGCCAAGGAGGCTACAGGGGACACAATGAGCAGTTCTTC.

DNA for the CDR3: TGTGCCAGCAGTGTTATAGAGACAGGGTCGGGCTACACCTTC. Protein sequence: CASSVIETGSGYTF. The chain joins TRBV2 to TRBJ1-2, with TRBD1 matching 7 bases. V shed 4 bases and J 8 bases; nucleotides not matched to a gene: 10. The CDR3 covers 14 residues. CDR1 and CDR2 (germline): SNHLY, FYNNEI.

The CDR3 spells CASTSGGLGITEAFF. The CDR3 nucleotides read TGTGCCAGCACGAGCGGGGGGCTGGGGATCACTGAAGCTTTCTTT. The chain uses TRBV27 and TRBJ1-1; tentative D call: TRBD1 (6 bases). The V end was cut by 7 bases, the J end by 4 bases, with 19 bases between. This CDR3 has 15 residues. The germline V gene has CDR1 MNHEY and CDR2 SMNVEV (reference sequence).

This chain joins TRBV6-5 and TRBJ1-3; TRBD1 matches at 8 bases. Germline V gene sequence: CDR1 MNHEY, CDR2 SVGAGI. Trimming cost V 2 bases and J 7 bases; bases outside gene matches: 4. The CDR3 contains 14 residues. CDR3 DNA sequence: TGTGCCAGCAGTTACGGGACAGGATCGAACACCATATATTTT. It encodes CASSYGTGSNTIYF.

The rearrangement uses TRBV9 and TRBJ2-1, with 8 positions matching TRBD1. The CDR3 runs to 14 residues. After removal of 0 bases from V and 7 bases from J, the junction contained 3 bases not matched to a gene. Germline loops: CDR1 SGDLS, CDR2 YYNGEE. In DNA, the CDR3 is TGTGCCAGCAGCGTAGTATGGACAGGGAATGAGCAGTTCTTC. Translated: CASSVVWTGNEQFF.

V is TRBV5-1 and J is TRBJ2-7, with 10 bases fitting TRBD1. V trimming: 2 bases; J trimming: 2 bases; junction bases outside the gene matches: 7. Germline V gene data show CDR1 as SGHRS and CDR2 as YFSETQ. This CDR3 spans 16 amino acids. The CDR3 sequence: CASSFQTGGSTYEQYF. In DNA, the CDR3 is TGCGCCAGCAGCTTTCAGACAGGGGGCTCTACCTACGAGCAGTACTTC.

This chain joins TRBV24-1 and TRBJ1-6; TRBD1 might be the D (5 bases). Trimming removed 5 bases from V and 7 bases from J, with 11 bases in between. The CDR3 is made up of 14 amino acids. Germline loops: CDR1 KGHDR, CDR2 SFDVKD. CDR3 loop: CATSAGQVNSPLHF. The DNA for the CDR3 is TGTGCCACCAGTGCCGGACAAGTAAATTCACCCCTCCACTTT.

The J gene is TRBJ1-5, the V gene TRBV5-5, with D possibly being TRBD1 (5 bases). The germline V and J ends were trimmed by 3 bases and 7 bases, with 11 bases remaining between them. The germline CDR1 and CDR2 sequences are SGHKS and YYEKEE (reference sequence). The length of the CDR3 is 13 residues. CDR3 DNA: TGTGCCAGCAGCTATGACAGCGAGCAGCCCCAGCATTTT. Its translation: CASSYDSEQPQHF.

The V and J genes are TRBV9 and TRBJ1-3; TRBD1 matches at 7 bases. Losses at the gene ends were 0 bases for V and 2 bases for J; bases not matched to a gene: 11. Germline values: CDR1 SGDLS, CDR2 YYNGEE. This CDR3 has 18 amino acids. CDR3 amino acids: CASSVAMARGSPGNTIYF. The CDR3 DNA reads TGTGCCAGCAGCGTAGCTATGGCCAGGGGGTCCCCTGGAAACACCATATATTTT.

The J gene is TRBJ2-7, the V gene TRBV5-1; D perhaps matches TRBD1 (6 bases). The CDR3 covers 13 residues. V dropped 4 bases and J dropped 4 bases, with 12 bases sitting between them. CDR1 SGHRS and CDR2 YFSETQ come from the germline V gene. CDR3 bases: TGCGCCAGCAGCGGGGACAACCAGTACGAGCAGTACTTC. Amino acid sequence: CASSGDNQYEQYF.

This sequence joins TRBV5-1 and TRBJ2-1, with 8 bases aligning to TRBD2. Germline CDR1 and CDR2: SGHRS and YFSETQ. The CDR3 has 16 amino acids. J was trimmed by 6 bases and V by 3 bases; bases with no gene match: 11. The CDR3 loop reads CASSSFNSGTGNEQFF. In DNA, the CDR3 is TGCGCCAGCAGCTCATTCAATAGCGGGACTGGCAATGAGCAGTTCTTC.

This clone was observed once. The V gene is TRBV15, the J gene TRBJ1-1; D possibly corresponds to TRBD1 (5 bases). The V end lost 3 bases, the J end lost 0 bases, and 20 bases lay between the germline ends. Germline assignment: CDR1 LNHNV and CDR2 YYDKDF (reference sequence). This CDR3 comprises 18 residues. In nucleotides, the CDR3 is TGTGCCACCAGCAGTTATCGACAGCGATCGTCCTTGAACACTGAAGCTTTCTTT. Its translation: CATSSYRQRSSLNTEAFF.

This rearrangement joins TRBV7-2 to TRBJ2-5; possibly TRBD1 for D (5 bases). The CDR3 totals 13 residues. V gave up 5 bases and J gave up 3 bases, with 10 bases separating them. CDR1 and CDR2 (germline): SGHTA, FQGNSA. CDR3 residues: CASSPGPKETQYF. CDR3 nucleotides: TGTGCCAGCAGCCCAGGGCCCAAAGAGACCCAGTACTTC. The whole variable domain, filled in from reference TRBV7-2 and TRBJ2-5, reads GAGVSQSPSNKVTEKGKDVELRCDPISGHTALYWYRQSLGQGLEFLIYFQGNSAPDKSGLPSDRFSAERTGGSVSTLTIQRTQQEDSAVYLCASSPGPKETQYFGPGTRLLVL.

CDR3 sequence: CASSYGTSGSLNEQFF. The CDR3 DNA follows: TGTGCCAGCAGCTATGGGACTAGCGGGAGTTTGAATGAGCAGTTCTTC. The rearrangement uses TRBV14 and TRBJ2-1; 14 bases align to TRBD2. The CDR3 covers 16 residues. The junction had 7 bases not matched to a gene; V was cut back by 5 bases and J by 7 bases. Germline CDR1 and CDR2: SGHDN and FVKESK.

This chain connects TRBV5-8 to TRBJ1-1; maybe TRBD1 (6 bases). The CDR3 spans 14 residues. Trimming pared 6 bases from V and 0 bases from J, leaving 12 bases between. Germline CDR1 is SGHTS and CDR2 is YDEGEE. The CDR3 DNA reads TGTGCCAGCAACTACGGACAGTTGAACACTGAAGCTTTCTTT. It translates to CASNYGQLNTEAFF.

The gene calls are TRBV3-1 (or the pseudogene TRBV3-2) and TRBJ1-2; D is uncertain. Germline values: CDR1 LGHDT, CDR2 YNNKEL (reference sequence). The CDR3 extends over 12 amino acids. Trimming removed 5 bases from V and 4 bases from J, with 8 bases in between. CDR3 sequence reads: CASSEGFYGYTF. The CDR3 DNA is TGTGCCAGCAGCGAGGGTTTCTATGGCTACACCTTC.

The chain couples TRBV6-4 to TRBJ2-5; 11 bases agree with TRBD2. In germline, CDR1 is MRHNA, CDR2 SNTAGT. The CDR3 has 16 amino acids. Germline trimming cut 4 bases from V and 2 bases from J; bases unmatched to any gene: 6. The CDR3 DNA is TGTGCCAGCAGTGGCCGACTAGCGGGATCACAAGAGACCCAGTACTTC. Its translation is CASSGRLAGSQETQYF.

This chain connects TRBV19 to TRBJ2-5, with 8 bases lining up with TRBD2. Germline-derived CDR1 and CDR2 are LNHDA and SQIVND (reference sequence). J was trimmed by 5 bases and V by 9 bases; bases with no gene match: 14. CDR3 size: 15 residues. CDR3 in DNA: TGTGCCAGCCAGACCTCTAGCGGGCGTGGGGAGACCCAGTACTTC. Protein product: CASQTSSGRGETQYF. The variable domain in full, with the rest retrieved from reference TRBV19 and TRBJ2-5, is DGGITQSPKYLFRKEGQNVTLSCEQNLNHDAMYWYRQDPGQGLRLIYYSQIVNDFQKGDIAEGYSVSREKKESFPLTVTSAQKNPTAFYLCASQTSSGRGETQYFGPGTRLLVL.

The rearrangement links TRBV20-1 to TRBJ2-7, with D uncertain. Germline V gene sequence: CDR1 DFQATT, CDR2 SNEGSKA (reference sequence). V lost 1 base, J lost 5 bases, and 6 bases lay in between. The CDR3 is made up of 11 amino acids. CDR3 protein: CSARGTDEQYF. CDR3 in DNA: TGCAGTGCTAGAGGCACTGACGAGCAGTACTTC.